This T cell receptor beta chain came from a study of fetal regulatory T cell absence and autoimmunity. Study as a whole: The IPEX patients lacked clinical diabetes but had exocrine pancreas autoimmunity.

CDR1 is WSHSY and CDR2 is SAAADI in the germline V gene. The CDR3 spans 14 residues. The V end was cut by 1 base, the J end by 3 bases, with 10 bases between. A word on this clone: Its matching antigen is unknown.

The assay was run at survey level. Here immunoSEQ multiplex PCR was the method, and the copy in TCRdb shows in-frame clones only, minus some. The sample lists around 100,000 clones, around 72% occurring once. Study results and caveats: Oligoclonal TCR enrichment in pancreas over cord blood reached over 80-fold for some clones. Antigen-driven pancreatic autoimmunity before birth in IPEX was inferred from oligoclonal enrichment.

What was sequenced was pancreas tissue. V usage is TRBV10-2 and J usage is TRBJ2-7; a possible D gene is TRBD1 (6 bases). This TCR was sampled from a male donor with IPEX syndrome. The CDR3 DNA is TGCGCCAGCAGTGAGTACAGGGAATTCTACGAGCAGTACTTC. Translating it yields CASSEYREFYEQYF.